This T cell receptor beta chain was identified in a study of CD8+ T cells in alopecia areata. Study-wide background: At a dose of 5 to 10 mg twice daily, oral tofacitinib was given to treated patients.

Reverse transcribed after extraction, RNA yielded cDNA as the sequencing template. Libraries were prepared by immunoSEQ multiplex PCR; TCRdb keeps only in-frame clonotypes and omits some of them. This sample has about 87,000 clones, with more than 65% found just once. Trimming removed 3 bases at V and 6 bases at J, with 15 bases between. Germline V gene sequence: CDR1 MNHEY, CDR2 SMNVEV (reference sequence). This CDR3 has 15 amino acids. The treatment denotes: oral pan-JAK inhibitor, 5-10 mg twice daily. Regarding the study as a whole: Scalp and blood retained many expanded lesional clones during tofacitinib. On tofacitinib, scalp clonality and expanded CD8+ clones among top 100 fell significantly. Across lesional scalp, and particularly alopecia totalis/universalis, clonality surpassed that of normal scalp.

Regarding this clone: Its matching antigen is unknown.

This TCR was recovered from a human donor with alopecia areata. The V gene is TRBV27, the J gene TRBJ2-1, with D possibly being TRBD2 (7 bases). This specimen consisted of CD8+ T cells sorted from blood, obtained between weeks 43 and 45, from a patient treated with tofacitinib. The CDR3 bases are TGTGCCAGCAGTTTTAGGGGGGGGCCGATCAATGAGCAGTTCTTC. The encoded protein is CASSFRGGPINEQFF.